Below, 5 T cell receptor beta chains from the same sample are listed, as sequenced in a study of identical twins. One entry per CDR3 protein results from TCRdb running MiXCR on the 5' RACE reads. The data hold under 250,000 distinct CDR3 sequences, with 6% to 8.5% observed a single time. These same records also appear under a second study, on yellow fever vaccine responses in identical twins.

The sequenced sample consisted of CD8+ T cells sorted from blood. These receptors all come from a woman aged 18-29 years in good health.

This clonotype showed up just a few times. The J gene is TRBJ2-4, the V gene TRBV28; TRBD1 aligns across 8 bases. V lost 5 bases to trimming and J lost 6 bases; unmatched junction nucleotides: 6. The CDR3 extends over 14 amino acids. Germline V lookup: CDR1 MDHEN, CDR2 SYDVKM. The CDR3 sequence is CASSRWTGLNIQYF. The CDR3 coding sequence is TGTGCCAGCAGTAGATGGACAGGGTTAAACATTCAGTACTTC.

This rearrangement joins TRBV2 to TRBJ2-1; 9 nucleotides align to TRBD1. CDR3 length equals 14 residues. CDR1 is SNHLY and CDR2 is FYNNEI in the germline V gene. The junction had 6 bases not matched to a gene; V was cut back by 5 bases and J by 7 bases. As DNA, the CDR3 is TGTGCCAGCAGTATTTGGGACAGGGAGAATGAGCAGTTCTTC. Amino acid sequence: CASSIWDRENEQFF.

The chain employs TRBV10-3 and TRBJ2-5, with TRBD2 matching over 9 bases. The CDR3 is 16 amino acids. V was pared by 2 bases and J by 1 base, with 5 bases of the junction left unmatched. Germline CDR1 reads ENHRY; CDR2 reads SYGVKD. The CDR3 bases are TGTGCCATCAGTGAGATAGCGGGGGAGGCCCAAGAGACCCAGTACTTC. Translated: CAISEIAGEAQETQYF.

The rearrangement links TRBV12-3 or TRBV12-4 to TRBJ2-1, with D hard to call. The CDR3 covers 12 residues. Trimming removed 6 bases at V and 5 bases at J, with 8 bases between. This CDR3 is CASSPHDNEQFF. The CDR3 nucleotides read TGTGCCAGCAGCCCACACGACAATGAGCAGTTCTTC.

V usage is TRBV3-1 and J usage is TRBJ1-5; D call uncertain. V gave up 6 bases and J gave up 1 base, with 1 base separating them. The germline gives CDR1 LGHDT, CDR2 YNNKEL (reference sequence). The CDR3 covers 11 residues. The CDR3 nucleotides are TGTGCCAGCAGGAGCAATCAGCCCCAGCATTTT. This sequence encodes CASRSNQPQHF.